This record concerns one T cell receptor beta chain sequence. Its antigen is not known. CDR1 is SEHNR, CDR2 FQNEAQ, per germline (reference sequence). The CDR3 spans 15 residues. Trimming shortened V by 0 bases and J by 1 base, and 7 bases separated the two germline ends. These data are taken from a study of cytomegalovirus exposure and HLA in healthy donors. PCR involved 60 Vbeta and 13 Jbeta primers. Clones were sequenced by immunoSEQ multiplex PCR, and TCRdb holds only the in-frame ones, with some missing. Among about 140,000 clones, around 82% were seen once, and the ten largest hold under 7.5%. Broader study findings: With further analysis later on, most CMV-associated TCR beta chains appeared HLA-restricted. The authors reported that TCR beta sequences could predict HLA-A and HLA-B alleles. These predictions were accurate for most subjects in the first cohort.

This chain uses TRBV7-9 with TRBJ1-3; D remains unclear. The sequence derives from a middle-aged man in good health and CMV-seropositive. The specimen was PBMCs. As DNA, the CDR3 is TGTGCCAGCAGCTTAGCGCTGGCTTCTGGAAACACCATATATTTT. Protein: CASSLALASGNTIYF.